Following are 29 T cell receptor beta chains from one sample sequenced in a study of cytomegalovirus exposure and HLA in healthy donors. PCR involved 60 Vbeta and 13 Jbeta primers. The method was immunoSEQ multiplex PCR; TCRdb's version includes in-frame clones alone and lacks a portion of them. The profile shows 90,000 to 100,000 clones, under 75% of them singletons. Sequencing input: PBMCs. These receptors came from a female donor in good health and CMV-seronegative.

The chain combines TRBV6-1 with TRBJ1-2; TRBD1 aligns across 9 bases. Germline loops: CDR1 MNHNS, CDR2 SASEGT. The junction had 2 bases not matched to a gene; V was cut back by 4 bases and J by 2 bases. This CDR3 spans 14 amino acids. As DNA, the CDR3 is TGTGCCAGCAGTGGTACAGGGGGCAACTATGGCTACACCTTC. This codes for CASSGTGGNYGYTF.

The rearrangement links TRBV28 to TRBJ2-5; TRBD1 aligns across 7 bases. The V gene's germline CDR1 is MDHEN and CDR2 SYDVKM. This CDR3 region has 14 residues. With 2 bases clipped from V and 5 bases from J, the junction kept 5 bases outside the gene matches. CDR3 DNA sequence: TGTGCCAGCAGTTTAGGTGGGACAGCCGAGACCCAGTACTTC. This translates into CASSLGGTAETQYF.

The chain couples TRBV6-1 to TRBJ2-2; TRBD1 matches at 7 bases. The CDR3 extends over 15 amino acids. Trimming took 8 bases from V and 2 from J; bases not matched to a gene: 8. The germline V gene encodes CDR1 MNHNS and CDR2 SASEGT. The CDR3 DNA reads as TGTGCCAGCGGAACCGGGACAGCCAACACCGGGGAGCTGTTTTTT. Amino acid sequence: CASGTGTANTGELFF.

The rearrangement uses TRBV27 and TRBJ2-7, with D unclear. V shed 2 bases and J shed 4 bases, with 12 bases lying between them. The V gene's germline CDR1 is MNHEY and CDR2 SMNVEV (reference sequence). The CDR3 is made up of 14 amino acids. CDR3: CASSLRRVPYEQYF. The CDR3 nucleotides read TGTGCCAGCAGTTTAAGACGGGTGCCATACGAGCAGTACTTC.

The rearrangement uses TRBV5-6 and TRBJ2-5; D may be TRBD2 (6 bases). The germline V and J ends were trimmed by 2 bases and 2 bases, with 13 bases remaining between them. The CDR3 runs 15 residues. Per germline, CDR1 SGHDT and CDR2 YYEEEE. The CDR3 region is CASSLSRLGQETQYF. DNA of the CDR3: TGTGCCAGCAGCTTATCAAGACTAGGGCAAGAGACCCAGTACTTC.

There are a few counts of this clone. The V call is TRBV2, the J call TRBJ1-2, with 7 bases identical to TRBD1. CDR3 length equals 11 residues. V lost 6 bases to trimming and J lost 7 bases; unmatched junction nucleotides: 2. The germline CDR1 and CDR2 sequences are SNHLY and FYNNEI. The CDR3 sequence: CASSDRAGYTF. The CDR3 DNA is TGTGCCAGCAGCGACAGGGCTGGCTACACCTTC.

The chain joins TRBV6-4 to TRBJ1-3, with unresolved D. Trimming stripped 0 bases from V and 0 bases from J, with 15 bases between. CDR1 and CDR2 from the germline V gene are MRHNA and SNTAGT. The length of the CDR3 is 18 residues. The CDR3 loop is CASSDSRPALSSGNTIYF. The CDR3 DNA reads as TGTGCCAGCAGTGACTCGAGGCCAGCCCTGAGCTCTGGAAACACCATATATTTT.

The chain joins TRBV18 to TRBJ2-1; D gene ambiguous. The CDR3 sequence is 15 residues long. V gave up 3 bases and J gave up 4 bases, with 13 bases separating them. CDR1 is KGHSH, CDR2 LQKENI, per germline. The CDR3 protein is CASSPTVAGYNEQFF. CDR3 bases: TGTGCCAGCTCACCCACCGTAGCCGGGTACAATGAGCAGTTCTTC.

This clone was counted once. The CDR3 is CASRPRGTGSYEQYF. In DNA form, the CDR3 reads TGTGCCAGCAGACCCCGCGGGACAGGTTCCTACGAGCAGTACTTC. This rearrangement joins TRBV28 to TRBJ2-7; 8 nucleotides align to TRBD1. Unmatched junction bases numbered 8, after V lost 6 bases and J lost 1 base. There are 15 residues in the CDR3. CDR1 MDHEN and CDR2 SYDVKM come from the germline V gene.

This sequence joins TRBV29-1 and TRBJ1-1; unclear D gene. CDR1 and CDR2 from the germline V gene are SQVTM and ANQGSEA. This CDR3 is 14 amino acids long. V gave up 0 bases and J gave up 2 bases, with 10 bases separating them. The CDR3 nucleotides are TGCAGCGTTGAAGATCTTATGGGCAACACTGAAGCTTTCTTT. This gives the protein CSVEDLMGNTEAFF.

This sequence joins TRBV4-3 and TRBJ1-2, with D possibly matching TRBD1 (6 bases). The CDR3 has 18 amino acids. In germline, CDR1 is LGHNA, CDR2 YSLEER. Trimming cost V 0 bases and J 4 bases, with 21 bases left between them. CDR3 nucleotide sequence: TGCGCCAGCAGCCAAGAGGGGGGGCGACTAGGGAGAAGCTATGGCTACACCTTC. This sequence encodes CASSQEGGRLGRSYGYTF.

This clone was seen a single time. J is TRBJ2-1 and V is TRBV11-2; 12 bases are a match to TRBD2. From germline, CDR1 is SGHAT and CDR2 FQNNGV. The CDR3 extends over 18 amino acids. V shed 0 bases and J 9 bases; nucleotides not matched to a gene: 12. The CDR3: CASSLEWSSGRDGREQFF. The CDR3 DNA follows: TGTGCCAGCAGCTTAGAATGGTCTAGCGGGAGGGATGGTCGTGAGCAGTTCTTC.

CDR3 sequence reads: CASSTAGTRYEQYF. The CDR3, as DNA: TGTGCCAGCAGTACCGCCGGGACACGCTACGAGCAGTACTTC. J is TRBJ2-7 and V is TRBV28; TRBD1 might be the D (6 bases). V was cut by 5 bases and J by 3 bases, with 14 bases left in between. Germline lookup yields CDR1 MDHEN and CDR2 SYDVKM. The CDR3 extends over 14 amino acids. The full variable domain, in which reference TRBV28 and TRBJ2-7 provide the parts outside the CDR3, is DVKVTQSSRYLVKRTGEKVFLECVQDMDHENMFWYRQDPGLGLRLIYFSYDVKMKEKGDIPEGYSVSREKKERFSLILESASTNQTSMYLCASSTAGTRYEQYFGPGTRLTVT.

This clone has a single count. The CDR3 region is CASSPQPGVYEQYF. The CDR3 DNA reads TGTGCCAGCAGCCCCCAGCCGGGGGTCTACGAGCAGTACTTC. This rearrangement joins TRBV7-2 to TRBJ2-7, with D possibly being TRBD2 (6 bases). CDR1 is SGHTA and CDR2 is FQGNSA in the germline V gene. The CDR3 is 14 amino acids. Trimming took 5 bases from V and 3 from J, leaving 14 bases between them.

The CDR3: CASSGERGMPQFF. The CDR3 coding sequence is TGCGCCAGCAGTGGTGAGCGGGGAATGCCGCAGTTCTTC. The V call is TRBV10-1, the J call TRBJ2-1, with 7 bases identical to TRBD2. V trimming: 4 bases; J trimming: 12 bases; junction bases outside the gene matches: 9. The CDR3 sequence is 13 residues long. Germline loops: CDR1 WNHNN, CDR2 SYGVQD (reference sequence).

The rearrangement uses TRBV6-4 and TRBJ2-1, with TRBD1 matching over 9 bases. Germline V gives CDR1 MRHNA, CDR2 SNTAGT. There are 15 residues in the CDR3. J was trimmed by 2 bases and V by 5 bases; bases with no gene match: 4. CDR3 bases: TGTGCCAGCAGTAACACAGGGGGCGCCTACAATGAGCAGTTCTTC. Amino acid sequence: CASSNTGGAYNEQFF.

This clone was recorded once. This chain joins TRBV10-1 and TRBJ1-4, with 11 bases identical to TRBD1. CDR3 size: 18 residues. V gave up 5 bases and J gave up 1 base; unmatched junction bases: 9. CDR1 WNHNN and CDR2 SYGVQD come from the germline V gene (reference sequence). CDR3 region: CASSPTPGQGGTNEKLFF. In DNA, the CDR3 is TGCGCCAGCAGTCCAACCCCGGGACAGGGGGGAACTAATGAAAAACTGTTTTTT.

This sequence joins TRBV19 and TRBJ1-1; TRBD1 aligns across 7 bases. The CDR3 spans 16 residues. From germline, CDR1 is LNHDA and CDR2 SQIVND (reference sequence). After removal of 3 bases from V and 3 bases from J, the junction contained 10 bases not matched to a gene. The CDR3 DNA follows: TGTGCCAGTAGTATCCTCCGACAGGGAACGGACACTGAAGCTTTCTTT. This sequence encodes CASSILRQGTDTEAFF. Looking up the rest from reference TRBV19 and TRBJ1-1 gives the full variable domain: DGGITQSPKYLFRKEGQNVTLSCEQNLNHDAMYWYRQDPGQGLRLIYYSQIVNDFQKGDIAEGYSVSREKKESFPLTVTSAQKNPTAFYLCASSILRQGTDTEAFFGQGTRLTVV.

This clone was seen only a few times. The rearrangement joins TRBV9 to TRBJ2-7, with no clear D. Per germline, CDR1 SGDLS and CDR2 YYNGEE. Deletions cut 4 bases from V and 6 bases from J, with 17 bases between. The CDR3 covers 14 residues. In DNA form, the CDR3 reads TGTGCCAGCAGCACCGAGTCAGCTAGTGGCGAGCAGTACTTC. Translation gives CASSTESASGEQYF.

The chain recombines TRBV7-2 with TRBJ2-3, with a possible D match to TRBD1 (6 bases). The germline V gene has CDR1 SGHTA and CDR2 FQGNSA. The CDR3 is 15 residues long. V was trimmed by 5 bases and J by 3 bases, leaving 15 bases between them. The chain's CDR3 is CASSQGTFRTDTQYF. CDR3 DNA sequence: TGTGCCAGCAGCCAAGGGACATTTCGTACAGATACGCAGTATTTT.

The chain couples TRBV28 to TRBJ2-2; maybe TRBD2 (5 bases). This CDR3 is 15 amino acids long. Germline V gene sequence: CDR1 MDHEN, CDR2 SYDVKM. V was pared by 5 bases and J by 0 bases, with 10 bases between. The CDR3 spells CASSTKRTNTGELFF. The CDR3 DNA reads as TGTGCCAGCAGTACCAAGCGGACGAACACCGGGGAGCTGTTTTTT.

The chain carries TRBV27 and TRBJ1-1; D ambiguous. Trimming removed 5 bases at V and 1 base at J, with 11 bases between. The CDR3 consists of 14 residues. The germline V gene encodes CDR1 MNHEY and CDR2 SMNVEV (reference sequence). CDR3 residues: CASSPITRNTEAFF. In DNA form, the CDR3 reads TGTGCCAGCAGTCCGATCACAAGGAACACTGAAGCTTTCTTT.

J is TRBJ1-3 and V is TRBV5-1; D not resolved. Trimming cost V 4 bases and J 2 bases, with 25 bases left between them. The CDR3 loop spans 19 amino acids. Germline assignment: CDR1 SGHRS and CDR2 YFSETQ. CDR3 nucleotide sequence: TGCGCCAGCAGCGCGGCCTCCGTCTCTTCGAGGTGGACTGGAAACACCATATATTTT. Translation: CASSAASVSSRWTGNTIYF.

The genes are TRBV11-2 and TRBJ1-1; D remains ambiguous. V was clipped by 1 base and J by 4 bases, with 7 bases between them. The V gene's germline CDR1 is SGHAT and CDR2 FQNNGV. This CDR3 region has 13 residues. The CDR3 protein is CASSLVTATEAFF. DNA for the CDR3: TGTGCCAGCAGCTTAGTCACAGCCACTGAAGCTTTCTTT. Looking up the rest from reference TRBV11-2 and TRBJ1-1 gives the full variable domain: EAGVAQSPRYKIIEKRQSVAFWCNPISGHATLYWYQQILGQGPKLLIQFQNNGVVDDSQLPKDRFSAERLKGVDSTLKIQPAKLEDSAVYLCASSLVTATEAFFGQGTRLTVV.

The V gene is TRBV7-9, the J gene TRBJ2-2; tentatively, D is TRBD2 (7 bases). Per the germline V gene, CDR1 is SEHNR and CDR2 is FQNEAQ (reference sequence). This CDR3 is built from 13 residues. Trimming pared 5 bases from V and 13 bases from J, leaving 17 bases between. CDR3 coding DNA: TGTGCCAGCAGCCCTGGACTAGGGGGTAGGCTGTTTTTT. This translates into CASSPGLGGRLFF.

V is TRBV9 and J is TRBJ1-5, with D maybe TRBD1 (6 bases). V shed 5 bases and J shed 7 bases, with 16 bases lying between them. Germline lookup yields CDR1 SGDLS and CDR2 YYNGEE. The CDR3 is 14 amino acids. CDR3 residues: CASSIGGAHQPQHF. Here the CDR3 DNA reads TGTGCCAGCAGTATAGGGGGGGCCCACCAGCCCCAGCATTTT.

This clone appeared once. This chain joins TRBV7-6 and TRBJ2-3; 11 positions agree with TRBD2. Trimming removed 3 bases from V and 1 base from J; junction bases left unmatched: 3. Germline values: CDR1 SGHVS, CDR2 FNYEAQ. This CDR3 contains 16 residues. The CDR3 nucleotides read TGTGCCAGCAGCTTCGGGACTAGCGGTCGCACAGATACGCAGTATTTT. Translation: CASSFGTSGRTDTQYF.

The V gene is TRBV27, the J gene TRBJ1-4; D may be TRBD1 (5 bases). There are 13 residues in the CDR3. CDR1 is MNHEY, CDR2 SMNVEV, per germline (reference sequence). V lost 5 bases and J lost 8, with 12 bases in between. This chain's CDR3 is CASSLRGGEKLFF. The CDR3 DNA sequence: TGTGCCAGCAGTCTTAGGGGTGGAGAAAAACTGTTTTTT.

There are a few counts of this clone. V gene TRBV6-5 combines with J gene TRBJ1-2, with 8 bases matching TRBD1. J gave up 6 bases and V 4 bases, and 7 bases lay outside the gene matches. The CDR3 runs to 14 residues. Germline V lookup: CDR1 MNHEY, CDR2 SVGAGI. The CDR3 here is CASSSGQETNGYTF. The CDR3, as DNA: TGTGCCAGCAGTTCGGGACAGGAGACAAATGGCTACACCTTC.